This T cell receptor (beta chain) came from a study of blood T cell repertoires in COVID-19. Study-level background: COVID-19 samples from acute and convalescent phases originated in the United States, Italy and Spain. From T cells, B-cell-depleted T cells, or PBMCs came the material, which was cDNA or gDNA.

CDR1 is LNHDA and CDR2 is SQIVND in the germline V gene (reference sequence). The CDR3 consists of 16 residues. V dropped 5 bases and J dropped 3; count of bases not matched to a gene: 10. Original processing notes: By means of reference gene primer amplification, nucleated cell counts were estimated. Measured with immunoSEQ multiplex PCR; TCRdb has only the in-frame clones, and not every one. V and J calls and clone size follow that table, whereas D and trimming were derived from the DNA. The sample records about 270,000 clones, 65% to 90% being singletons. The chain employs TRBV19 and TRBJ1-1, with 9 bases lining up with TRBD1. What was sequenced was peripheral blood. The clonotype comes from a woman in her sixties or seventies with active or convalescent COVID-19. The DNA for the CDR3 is TGTGCCAGTAGTCCCGACACAGGGGGCGCTTACACTGAAGCTTTCTTT. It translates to CASSPDTGGAYTEAFF. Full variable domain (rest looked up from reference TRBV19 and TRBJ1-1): DGGITQSPKYLFRKEGQNVTLSCEQNLNHDAMYWYRQDPGQGLRLIYYSQIVNDFQKGDIAEGYSVSREKKESFPLTVTSAQKNPTAFYLCASSPDTGGAYTEAFFGQGTRLTVV.